This T cell receptor beta chain was observed in a study of blood T cell repertoires in COVID-19. Some clones are missing from TCRdb's copy, which holds only in-frame ones; the method was immunoSEQ multiplex PCR. The sample comprises about 170,000 clones, about four fifths of which are singletons, and 2.6% rests with the top ten. CDR1 SGHDN and CDR2 FVKESK come from the germline V gene. The CDR3 extends over 12 amino acids. Trimming removed 1 base from V and 11 bases from J, with 12 bases in between. The clonotype comes from a human donor with acute or convalescent COVID-19. The donor label of this sample is uncertain. The material sequenced was peripheral blood. The V call is TRBV14, the J call TRBJ2-7; TRBD1 might be the D (5 bases). The CDR3 DNA follows: TGTGCCAGCAGCCAAGTCCAGGGAAGCGAGTACTTC. Translating gives CASSQVQGSEYF.